The 21 T cell receptor beta chains reported below all come from one sample, sequenced in a study of CD8 T cells in Susac syndrome. RNA, at about 0.45 to 1 ug, was reverse transcribed with random hexamers. Each CDR3 protein gets one entry after TCRdb re-called the immunoSEQ multiplex PCR reads with MiXCR. The table records tens of thousands of distinct CDR3 sequences, approximately 94% of them present only once. Sequencing input: CD8+ T cells from PBMCs. All receptors derive from a human donor with Susac syndrome.

This rearrangement joins TRBV27 to TRBJ1-2; D gene ambiguous. The V end was cut by 2 bases, the J end by 4 bases, with 8 bases between. CDR1 is MNHEY, CDR2 SMNVEV, per germline (reference sequence). This CDR3 region has 13 residues. Here the CDR3 reads CASSLGRTYGYTF. In DNA form, the CDR3 reads TGTGCCAGCAGTTTAGGCCGGACCTATGGCTACACCTTC.

The rearrangement uses TRBV29-1 and TRBJ2-7, with 12 bases identical to TRBD1. V lost 1 base and J lost 5; bases outside the gene matches: 6. In germline, CDR1 is SQVTM, CDR2 ANQGSEA. This CDR3 contains 15 residues. CDR3 bases: TGCAGCGTTGAAGTGGGGACAGGGGGCCTCAACGAGCAGTACTTC. It is translated as CSVEVGTGGLNEQYF.

The V and J genes are TRBV7-9 and TRBJ2-1; the D gene could be TRBD1 or TRBD2 (5 bases each). CDR1 is SEHNR and CDR2 is FQNEAQ in the germline V gene (reference sequence). This CDR3 has 18 residues. The V and J ends lost 6 bases and 7 bases respectively, with 28 bases between them. The CDR3 reads CASSEGRLGRDVWNEQFF. In DNA, the CDR3 is TGTGCCAGCAGTGAGGGACGGCTAGGTAGGGATGTGTGGAATGAGCAGTTCTTC.

This clonotype was observed once. J is TRBJ1-2 and V is TRBV20-1; a possible D gene is TRBD1 (5 bases). V gave up 5 bases and J gave up 1 base, with 11 bases separating them. The CDR3 loop spans 13 amino acids. Germline V CDR1 and CDR2: DFQATT, SNEGSKA (reference sequence). DNA for the CDR3: TGCAGTGCTCAGACGGGACGTAACTATGGCTACACCTTC. Its protein is CSAQTGRNYGYTF.

V gene TRBV7-2 combines with J gene TRBJ2-7; no reliable D call. The CDR3 loop spans 14 amino acids. Germline V gene data show CDR1 as SGHTA and CDR2 as FQGNSA. The V end was cut by 5 bases, the J end by 2 bases, with 13 bases between. This chain's CDR3 is CASSPGRLTYEQYF. CDR3 in DNA: TGTGCCAGCAGCCCCGGACGTCTTACCTACGAGCAGTACTTC. The whole variable domain, remainder taken from reference TRBV7-2 and TRBJ2-7, is GAGVSQSPSNKVTEKGKDVELRCDPISGHTALYWYRQSLGQGLEFLIYFQGNSAPDKSGLPSDRFSAERTGGSVSTLTIQRTQQEDSAVYLCASSPGRLTYEQYFGPGTRLTVT.

The rearrangement links TRBV7-2 to TRBJ2-7, with TRBD2 matching over 7 bases. The germline gives CDR1 SGHTA, CDR2 FQGNSA. V trimming: 4 bases; J trimming: 4 bases; junction bases outside the gene matches: 7. This CDR3 spans 14 amino acids. The CDR3 DNA reads as TGTGCCAGCAGCTCCCGGGGGACTATTTACGAGCAGTACTTC. Amino acids: CASSSRGTIYEQYF. Supplemented by reference TRBV7-2 and TRBJ2-7, the full variable domain reads GAGVSQSPSNKVTEKGKDVELRCDPISGHTALYWYRQSLGQGLEFLIYFQGNSAPDKSGLPSDRFSAERTGGSVSTLTIQRTQQEDSAVYLCASSSRGTIYEQYFGPGTRLTVT.

This clonotype was seen once. The chain uses TRBV7-2 and TRBJ2-1; 8 bases line up with TRBD2. V dropped 7 bases and J dropped 5; count of bases not matched to a gene: 10. This CDR3 has 15 residues. CDR1 is SGHTA, CDR2 FQGNSA, per germline. This chain's CDR3 is CASTPPRGGHNEQFF. The CDR3, as DNA: TGTGCCAGCACCCCACCTCGCGGGGGGCACAATGAGCAGTTCTTC.

This chain joins TRBV21-1 and TRBJ2-3; the DNA was not used to check the table's D call, TRBD1. TRBV21-1 is described as a pseudogene. This CDR3 is 17 amino acids long. This chain's CDR3 is CASSSYRDRNPPDTQYF. In DNA, the CDR3 is TGTGCCAGCAGCAGTTACCGGGACAGGAATCCCCCAGATACGCAGTATTTT.

V and J are TRBV21-1 and TRBJ2-1; the listed D gene, TRBD1, was not tested against the DNA. TRBV21-1 corresponds to a pseudogene. There are 13 residues in the CDR3. The chain's CDR3 is CASSKELGDEQFF. CDR3 in DNA: TGTGCCAGCAGCAAAGAGTTGGGGGATGAGCAGTTCTTC.

The chain joins TRBV6-2 or TRBV6-3 to TRBJ2-1; D unclear. The CDR3 is made up of 12 amino acids. The germline V and J ends were trimmed by 2 bases and 8 bases, with 7 bases remaining between them. CDR1 and CDR2 from the germline V gene are MNHEY and SVGEGT. The DNA of the CDR3 is TGTGCCAGCAGTTACAGGGTTGATGAGCAGTTCTTC. It encodes CASSYRVDEQFF.

The gene calls are TRBV6-2 or TRBV6-3 and TRBJ2-3, with D perhaps TRBD2 (6 bases). V was cut by 3 bases and J by 6 bases, with 22 bases left in between. The CDR3 loop spans 17 amino acids. The germline gives CDR1 MNHEY, CDR2 SVGEGT. As DNA, the CDR3 is TGTGCCAGCAGTTATAAGTCACGACTAGACCCAGGGGATACGCAGTATTTT. Its protein is CASSYKSRLDPGDTQYF.

The gene calls are TRBV9 and TRBJ2-2, with D perhaps matching TRBD1 or TRBD2 (5 bases each). CDR3 length equals 16 residues. The V end lost 5 bases, the J end lost 5 bases, and 19 bases lay between the germline ends. Germline CDR1 is SGDLS and CDR2 is YYNGEE. The CDR3 sequence is CASRPEGLGRTGELFF. CDR3 sequence (DNA): TGTGCCAGCAGGCCAGAGGGCTTGGGGCGAACCGGGGAGCTGTTTTTT. Drawing the rest from reference TRBV9 and TRBJ2-2, the complete variable domain is DSGVTQTPKHLITATGQRVTLRCSPRSGDLSVYWYQQSLDQGLQFLIQYYNGEERAKGNILERFSAQQFPDLHSELNLSSLELGDSALYFCASRPEGLGRTGELFFGEGSRLTVL.

V is TRBV4-1 and J is TRBJ1-1, with D tentatively TRBD1 (6 bases). The germline V and J ends were trimmed by 2 bases and 1 base, with 11 bases remaining between them. CDR1 and CDR2 from the germline V gene are MGHRA and YSYEKL. The CDR3 is made up of 15 amino acids. The CDR3 region is CASSQRTERNTEAFF. Written as DNA, the CDR3 is TGCGCCAGCAGCCAAAGGACAGAACGGAACACTGAAGCTTTCTTT.

This chain links TRBV20-1 with TRBJ2-1; 8 bases match TRBD2. The length of the CDR3 is 15 residues. The ends lost 2 bases at V and 3 bases at J; junction bases unmatched: 6. Germline CDR1 reads DFQATT; CDR2 reads SNEGSKA (reference sequence). CDR3 bases: TGCAGTGCTAGAAAACGGGGGGGCAACTACAATGAGCAGTTCTTC. This codes for CSARKRGGNYNEQFF.

This clonotype was detected once. The chain couples TRBV12-3 or TRBV12-4 to TRBJ1-2, with D perhaps matching TRBD1 (5 bases). The V end was cut by 6 bases, the J end by 4 bases, with 12 bases between. The CDR3 covers 13 residues. The CDR3 is CASSGGDGYGYTF. The CDR3 DNA follows: TGTGCCAGCAGCGGGGGGGATGGCTATGGCTACACCTTC.

The chain has TRBV9 and TRBJ2-5; 9 bases match TRBD1. The CDR3 runs 17 residues. J was trimmed by 3 bases and V by 4 bases; bases with no gene match: 13. The germline gives CDR1 SGDLS, CDR2 YYNGEE. The CDR3 DNA follows: TGTGCCAGCAGCCTCTCCCGAGTGGGGGACAGGGAAGAGACCCAGTACTTC. Amino acids: CASSLSRVGDREETQYF.

V is TRBV27 and J is TRBJ2-5; D tentatively fits TRBD1 or TRBD2 (5 bases each). V lost 6 bases to trimming and J lost 4 bases, with 15 bases between them. The germline V gene encodes CDR1 MNHEY and CDR2 SMNVEV (reference sequence). CDR3 length: 14 residues. Here the CDR3 DNA reads TGTGCCAGCAGAACCGGGACGTCGCGAGAGACCCAGTACTTC. This gives the protein CASRTGTSRETQYF.

This CDR3 reads CASSLQGTEAFF. CDR3 sequence (DNA): TGTGCCAGCAGCCTTCAGGGGACTGAAGCTTTCTTT. This chain connects TRBV25-1 to TRBJ1-1; D perhaps matches TRBD1 (6 bases). Trimming removed 6 bases from V and 5 bases from J, with 10 bases in between. This CDR3 is built from 12 residues. Germline V gene lookup returns CDR1 MGHDK and CDR2 SYGVNS.

DNA for the CDR3: TGTGCCAGCAGCGTGATGGCGAACACTGAAGCTTTCTTT. It specifies CASSVMANTEAFF. The V and J genes are TRBV9 and TRBJ1-1; no firm D call. Germline CDR1 is SGDLS and CDR2 is YYNGEE. With 2 bases removed from V and 1 base from J, the gap between germline ends came to 6 bases. The CDR3 has 13 residues.

The CDR3 coding sequence is TGTGCCAGCAGCTTAGCGCGGACCGGGGAGCTGTTTTTT. This translates into CASSLARTGELFF. The V and J genes are TRBV7-8 and TRBJ2-2; no firm D call. Germline CDR1 reads SGHVS; CDR2 reads FQNEAQ. This CDR3 has 13 residues. V dropped 0 bases and J dropped 5 bases, with 4 bases sitting between them.

The chain employs TRBV16 and TRBJ2-3; no clear D gene. Trimming took 4 bases from V and 7 from J, leaving 9 bases between them. This CDR3 is built from 12 residues. Germline V gene lookup returns CDR1 KGHSY and CDR2 FQNENV. In DNA, the CDR3 is TGTGCCAGCAGCCCGGACCGAAATACGCAGTATTTT. Translated, it gives CASSPDRNTQYF.